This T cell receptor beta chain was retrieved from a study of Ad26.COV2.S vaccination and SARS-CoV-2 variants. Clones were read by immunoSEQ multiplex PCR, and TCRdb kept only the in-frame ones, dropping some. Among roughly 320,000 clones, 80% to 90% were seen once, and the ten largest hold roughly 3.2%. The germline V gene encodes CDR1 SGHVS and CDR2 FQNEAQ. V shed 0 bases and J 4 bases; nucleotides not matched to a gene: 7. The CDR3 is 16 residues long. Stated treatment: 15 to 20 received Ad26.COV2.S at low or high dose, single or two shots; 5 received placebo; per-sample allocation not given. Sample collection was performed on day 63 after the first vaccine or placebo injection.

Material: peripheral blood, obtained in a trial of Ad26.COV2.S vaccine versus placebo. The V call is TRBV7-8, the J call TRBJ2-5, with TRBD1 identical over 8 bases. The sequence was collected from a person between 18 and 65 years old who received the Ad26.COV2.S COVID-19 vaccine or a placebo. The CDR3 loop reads CASSLAGQGSGETQYF. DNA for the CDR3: TGTGCCAGCAGCTTAGCCGGACAGGGATCAGGAGAGACCCAGTACTTC. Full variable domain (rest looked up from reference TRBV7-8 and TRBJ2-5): GAGVSQSPRYKVAKRGQDVALRCDPISGHVSLFWYQQALGQGPEFLTYFQNEAQLDKSGLPSDRFFAERPEGSVSTLKIQRTQQEDSAVYLCASSLAGQGSGETQYFGPGTRLLVL.